Below are 22 T cell receptor beta chains sequenced from a single sample in a study of cytomegalovirus exposure and HLA in healthy donors. The study ran its PCR with 60 Vbeta and 13 Jbeta primers. Clones were sequenced by immunoSEQ multiplex PCR, and TCRdb holds only the in-frame ones, with some missing. The repertoire consists of about 180,000 clones, with about four fifths occurring once and the leading ten covering approximately 2%. Specimen: PBMCs. These receptors were collected from a woman aged 30 to 39 in good health and CMV-seronegative.

The rearrangement links TRBV29-1 to TRBJ1-1; a weak D match, TRBD1 (5 bases). This CDR3 comprises 12 residues. Trimming pared 7 bases from V and 1 base from J, leaving 10 bases between. The V gene's germline CDR1 is SQVTM and CDR2 ANQGSEA. CDR3 sequence (DNA): TGCAGCGCGGGGGGTGGGAACACTGAAGCTTTCTTT. Its protein product is CSAGGGNTEAFF.

The chain couples TRBV11-2 to TRBJ2-3; 7 bases are a match to TRBD1. CDR3 length: 15 amino acids. V shed 3 bases, J shed 0 bases, and the junction held 3 bases outside the gene matches. Germline V gives CDR1 SGHAT, CDR2 FQNNGV. The CDR3 sequence: CASSFDRVSTDTQYF. As DNA, the CDR3 is TGTGCCAGCAGCTTTGACAGGGTAAGCACAGATACGCAGTATTTT.

The V call is TRBV4-2, the J call TRBJ1-2; D ambiguous. V shed 0 bases and J shed 4 bases, with 12 bases lying between them. The CDR3 has 15 residues. Looked up from germline, CDR1 is LGHNA and CDR2 is YNFKEQ. The CDR3 DNA reads as TGTGCCAGCAGCCAAGATGGGAGGGAGGGCTATGGCTACACCTTC. It encodes CASSQDGREGYGYTF.

This clone was seen only once. The chain links TRBV19 to TRBJ2-7; 7 positions agree with TRBD2. Germline CDR1 LNHDA, CDR2 SQIVND (reference sequence). This CDR3 is 15 amino acids long. Trimming at V came to 1 base and at J to 7 bases, leaving 10 bases not matched to a gene. DNA for the CDR3: TGTGCCAGTAGTATAGGGGCTAGCGGATCGCGGGAGCAGTACTTC. Translating gives CASSIGASGSREQYF. The whole variable domain, remainder taken from reference TRBV19 and TRBJ2-7, is DGGITQSPKYLFRKEGQNVTLSCEQNLNHDAMYWYRQDPGQGLRLIYYSQIVNDFQKGDIAEGYSVSREKKESFPLTVTSAQKNPTAFYLCASSIGASGSREQYFGPGTRLTVT.

This clone was seen only once. This chain links TRBV30 with TRBJ2-2, with D possibly TRBD1 on 6 matching bases. Trimming took off 4 bases at V and 3 bases at J, with 12 bases between the two ends. The CDR3 contains 14 residues. CDR1 is GTSNPN, CDR2 SVGIG, per germline (reference sequence). In DNA form, the CDR3 reads TGTGCCTGGAAAGGGGACACCTACACCGGGGAGCTGTTTTTT. The encoded protein is CAWKGDTYTGELFF.

The chain carries TRBV12-5 and TRBJ2-1, with 8 bases fitting TRBD2. V trimming: 7 bases; J trimming: 2 bases; junction bases outside the gene matches: 10. The germline V gene encodes CDR1 LGHNT and CDR2 FRNRAP. This CDR3 is 16 amino acids long. The CDR3 DNA reads as TGTGCTAGTGCCCGATTCGGGGGGGCCACCTACAATGAGCAGTTCTTC. Its translation is CASARFGGATYNEQFF.

The chain carries TRBV5-1 and TRBJ1-2; TRBD1 matches at 8 bases. Germline V gives CDR1 SGHRS, CDR2 YFSETQ. There are 14 residues in the CDR3. V lost 2 bases and J lost 4; bases outside the gene matches: 4. Here the CDR3 reads CASSLWQGAYGYTF. CDR3 nucleotide sequence: TGCGCCAGCAGCTTATGGCAGGGGGCCTATGGCTACACCTTC.

The CDR3 sequence is CATSRGFRQGESPLHF. The CDR3 coding sequence is TGTGCCACCAGCAGAGGATTTCGGCAGGGTGAATCACCCCTCCACTTT. The rearrangement joins TRBV15 to TRBJ1-6; a weak D match, TRBD1 (5 bases). From germline, CDR1 is LNHNV and CDR2 YYDKDF (reference sequence). The CDR3 is 16 residues long. Trimming stripped 1 base from V and 10 bases from J, with 17 bases between.

CDR3 protein: CASSLVGQGNTIYF. In DNA form, the CDR3 reads TGTGCCAGCAGCTTAGTAGGTCAGGGCAACACCATATATTTT. The gene calls are TRBV7-6 and TRBJ1-3, with a tentative D call TRBD1 (5 bases). The CDR3 sequence is 14 residues long. Per germline, CDR1 SGHVS and CDR2 FNYEAQ. Deletions cut 1 base from V and 7 bases from J, with 11 bases between.

The chain recombines TRBV2 with TRBJ1-5; 8 bases match TRBD1. CDR1 is SNHLY, CDR2 FYNNEI, per germline. After removal of 7 bases from V and 7 bases from J, the junction contained 21 bases not matched to a gene. The CDR3 consists of 18 residues. The CDR3 DNA sequence: TGTGCCAGCACCTTGACAGGGGTATTGGTTTCTTCATCCCAGCCCCAGCATTTT. Translation gives CASTLTGVLVSSSQPQHF.

The CDR3 is CASGLNTPGHQYF. For the CDR3, the DNA is TGTGCTAGTGGTTTGAATACCCCGGGACACCAGTACTTC. The V and J genes are TRBV12-5 and TRBJ2-4, with D maybe TRBD1 (6 bases). Trimming stripped 2 bases from V and 13 bases from J, with 15 bases between. Germline V lookup: CDR1 LGHNT, CDR2 FRNRAP. The CDR3 has 13 residues.

V and J are TRBV29-1 and TRBJ1-2; TRBD1 matches 7 bases. Per the germline V gene, CDR1 is SQVTM and CDR2 is ANQGSEA. CDR3 size: 13 residues. V dropped 4 bases and J dropped 3; count of bases not matched to a gene: 5. CDR3 nucleotide sequence: TGCAGCGTTGTGGGGGACAGATACTATGGCTACACCTTC. This gives the protein CSVVGDRYYGYTF.

This chain connects TRBV5-5 to TRBJ2-5; a weak D match, TRBD2 (6 bases). The V gene lost 4 bases and the J gene lost 1 base, with 14 bases spanning the gap. This CDR3 is 15 amino acids long. Germline V lookup: CDR1 SGHKS, CDR2 YYEKEE (reference sequence). CDR3 residues: CASSTELAIQETQYF. In DNA, the CDR3 is TGTGCCAGCAGCACTGAGCTAGCGATCCAAGAGACCCAGTACTTC.

The chain links TRBV29-1 to TRBJ2-2; TRBD2 aligns across 13 bases. The CDR3 runs 17 residues. Trimming at V came to 4 bases and at J to 2 bases, leaving 7 bases not matched to a gene. Germline V gene lookup returns CDR1 SQVTM and CDR2 ANQGSEA. The CDR3 bases are TGCAGCGTTGTCAGAACTAGCGGGGGGGCAAACACCGGGGAGCTGTTTTTT. Protein product: CSVVRTSGGANTGELFF.

This clone was seen more than once but under ten times. V usage is TRBV6-5 and J usage is TRBJ2-1, with 9 bases matching TRBD2. Germline CDR1 reads MNHEY; CDR2 reads SVGAGI. CDR3 length: 15 residues. With 4 bases clipped from V and 14 bases from J, the junction kept 15 bases outside the gene matches. CDR3: CASSSASGAPPGEFF. The CDR3 nucleotides read TGTGCCAGCAGTTCCGCTAGCGGGGCCCCACCCGGGGAGTTCTTC.

The rearrangement joins TRBV5-1 to TRBJ1-1, with D maybe TRBD1 (6 bases). This CDR3 has 15 amino acids. V was trimmed by 4 bases and J by 0 bases, leaving 13 bases between them. Germline V CDR1 and CDR2: SGHRS, YFSETQ. DNA of the CDR3: TGCGCCAGCAGCCCCAGGGGACTAATGAACACTGAAGCTTTCTTT. Encoded protein: CASSPRGLMNTEAFF.

The CDR3 here is CASSQDPRKAGFIWGNQPQHF. The CDR3 coding sequence is TGCGCCAGCAGCCAAGATCCTAGAAAGGCAGGGTTTATATGGGGCAATCAGCCCCAGCATTTT. V and J are TRBV4-1 and TRBJ1-5; tentative D call: TRBD1 (5 bases). The CDR3 totals 21 residues. From germline, CDR1 is MGHRA and CDR2 YSYEKL. V was trimmed by 0 bases and J by 2 bases, leaving 26 bases between them.

This clone was found a few times. V is TRBV6-6 and J is TRBJ1-2; 9 bases line up with TRBD1. The germline gives CDR1 MNHNY, CDR2 SVGAGI (reference sequence). V lost 6 bases to trimming and J lost 4 bases; unmatched junction nucleotides: 9. The CDR3 totals 15 residues. CDR3 DNA sequence: TGTGCCAGCAGCGCATCAACAGGGGGCACCTATGGCTACACCTTC. Its translation is CASSASTGGTYGYTF.

V and J are TRBV7-6 and TRBJ1-6; unclear D gene. CDR3 size: 16 residues. Trimming cost V 4 bases and J 4 bases, with 14 bases left between them. Germline V gene sequence: CDR1 SGHVS, CDR2 FNYEAQ. The CDR3, as DNA: TGTGCCAGCAGCTCCTCGGGAGGTCCGTATAATTCACCCCTCCACTTT. This gives the protein CASSSSGGPYNSPLHF.

The DNA of the CDR3 is TGTGCCTGGACATGGGGGGATAGCTCGGACAGGGAAGAGACCCAGTACTTC. Translating gives CAWTWGDSSDREETQYF. This rearrangement joins TRBV30 to TRBJ2-5; 8 positions match TRBD1. Trimming removed 4 bases from V and 3 bases from J; junction bases left unmatched: 16. This CDR3 has 17 residues. Germline values: CDR1 GTSNPN, CDR2 SVGIG (reference sequence).

The chain recombines TRBV5-5 with TRBJ1-5; D remains ambiguous. The CDR3 consists of 16 residues. V lost 4 bases and J 0 bases, leaving 14 bases between the germline ends. Germline V lookup: CDR1 SGHKS, CDR2 YYEKEE (reference sequence). Here the CDR3 reads CASSQLAEVSNQPQHF. The CDR3, as DNA: TGTGCCAGCAGCCAACTTGCCGAAGTTAGCAATCAGCCCCAGCATTTT. Based on the CDR3 plus reference TRBV5-5 and TRBJ1-5, the full variable domain is DAGVTQSPTHLIKTRGQQVTLRCSPISGHKSVSWYQQVLGQGPQFIFQYYEKEERGRGNFPDRFSARQFPNYSSELNVNALLLGDSALYLCASSQLAEVSNQPQHFGDGTRLSIL.

V and J are TRBV18 and TRBJ1-5, with TRBD1 as a possible D gene (5 bases). There are 13 residues in the CDR3. Germline assignment: CDR1 KGHSH and CDR2 LQKENI. The germline V and J ends were trimmed by 3 bases and 5 bases, with 8 bases remaining between them. As DNA, the CDR3 is TGTGCCAGCTCACCGTCGGGGGATCAGCCCCAGCATTTT. Translation gives CASSPSGDQPQHF. The whole variable domain, filled in from reference TRBV18 and TRBJ1-5, reads NAGVMQNPRHLVRRRGQEARLRCSPMKGHSHVYWYRQLPEEGLKFMVYLQKENIIDESGMPKERFSAEFPKEGPSILRIQQVVRGDSAAYFCASSPSGDQPQHFGDGTRLSIL.